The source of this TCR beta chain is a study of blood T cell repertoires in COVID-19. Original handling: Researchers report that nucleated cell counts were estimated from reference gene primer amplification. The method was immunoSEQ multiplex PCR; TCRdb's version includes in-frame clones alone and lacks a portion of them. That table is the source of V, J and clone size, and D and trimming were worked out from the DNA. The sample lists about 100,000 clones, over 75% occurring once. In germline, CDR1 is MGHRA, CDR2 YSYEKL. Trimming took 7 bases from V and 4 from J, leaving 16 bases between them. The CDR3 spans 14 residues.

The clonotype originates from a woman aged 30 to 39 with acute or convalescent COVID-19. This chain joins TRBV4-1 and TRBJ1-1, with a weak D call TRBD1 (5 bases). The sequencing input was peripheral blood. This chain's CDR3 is CASTPLGVGTEAFF. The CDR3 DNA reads TGCGCCAGCACTCCCTTAGGGGTTGGCACTGAAGCTTTCTTT.